This T cell receptor (beta chain) was identified in a study of Graves' ophthalmopathy and Graves' hyperthyroidism. Hyperthyroidism was considered stable when no ophthalmopathy appeared within 18 months of follow-up. RNA transcripts yielded amplified TCR beta CDR3 regions. Investigators did first-round RT-PCR with HTBI primers, then second-round multiplex PCR. TCRdb analysed the multiplex PCR reads with MiXCR anew, one entry per CDR3 protein. Among roughly 350,000 distinct CDR3 sequences, about a sixth were seen once, and the ten largest hold about 2.4%. The ends were cut back, 4 bases at V and 1 base at J, with 10 bases in the middle. CDR3 length: 14 residues. The germline V gene encodes CDR1 MNHNS and CDR2 SASEGT. This clonotype has at least ten counts.

The clonotype originates from an adult woman with stable Graves' hyperthyroidism. The source material was peripheral blood. The rearrangement joins TRBV6-1 to TRBJ1-1, with D maybe TRBD1 (6 bases). The CDR3 protein is CASSAGTKNTEAFF. In DNA, the CDR3 is TGTGCCAGCAGTGCCGGGACAAAGAACACTGAAGCTTTCTTT.